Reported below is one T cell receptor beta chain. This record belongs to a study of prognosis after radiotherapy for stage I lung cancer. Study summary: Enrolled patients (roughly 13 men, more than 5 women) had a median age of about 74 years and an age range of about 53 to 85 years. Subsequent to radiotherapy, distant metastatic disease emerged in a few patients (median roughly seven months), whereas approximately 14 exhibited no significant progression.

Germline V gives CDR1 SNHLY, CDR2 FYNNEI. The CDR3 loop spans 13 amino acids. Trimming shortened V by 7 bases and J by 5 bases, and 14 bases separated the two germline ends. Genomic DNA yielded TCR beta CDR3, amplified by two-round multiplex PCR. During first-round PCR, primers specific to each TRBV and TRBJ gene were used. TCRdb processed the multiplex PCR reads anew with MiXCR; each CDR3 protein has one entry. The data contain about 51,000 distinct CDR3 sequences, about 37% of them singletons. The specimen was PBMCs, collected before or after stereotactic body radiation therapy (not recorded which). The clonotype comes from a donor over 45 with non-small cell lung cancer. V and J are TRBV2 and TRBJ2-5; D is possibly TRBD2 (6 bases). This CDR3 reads CASIPGLGETQYF. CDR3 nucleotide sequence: TGTGCCAGCATCCCGGGACTTGGGGAGACCCAGTACTTC.